Presented here are 11 T cell receptor beta chains from one specimen sequenced in a study of Graves' ophthalmopathy and Graves' hyperthyroidism. Transcripts of RNA were the source for amplifying TCR beta CDR3 regions. HTBI primers served in a first-round RT-PCR, which a second-round multiplex PCR followed. Each CDR3 protein is one row after TCRdb ran MiXCR on the multiplex PCR reads. The data contain about 640,000 distinct CDR3 sequences, more than 40% of them singletons. Source material: peripheral blood. The source of these receptors is an adult man with Graves' ophthalmopathy.

The chain combines TRBV10-2 with TRBJ2-7, with D hard to call. The germline V gene encodes CDR1 WSHSY and CDR2 SAAADI. V was pared by 6 bases and J by 0 bases, with 9 bases between. This CDR3 contains 13 residues. CDR3 sequence (DNA): TGCGCCAGCAGAAGAATCGACTCCTACGAGCAGTACTTC. This sequence encodes CASRRIDSYEQYF.

This clonotype was counted only a few times. The junction and the germline gene differ at one end; a read error may be behind it. The rearrangement joins TRBV7-2 to TRBJ2-1, with D possibly matching TRBD2 (5 bases). CDR1 is SGHTA and CDR2 is FQGNSA in the germline V gene. The CDR3 totals 15 residues. The CDR3, as DNA: TGTGCCAGCAGCTTACCCTGGGGAGTCTACAATGAGCAGCTCTTC. It encodes CASSLPWGVYNEQLF.

This chain links TRBV7-1 with TRBJ1-5; TRBD1 is a possible D gene (5 bases). TRBV7-1 qualifies as an ORF whose function is uncertain. CDR3 size: 15 residues. In DNA form, the CDR3 reads TGTGCTAGGAGGTCGGGCAGGGAAGGCAATCAGCCCCAGCATTTT. As protein: CARRSGREGNQPQHF.

The chain links TRBV7-4 to TRBJ2-2, with 7 positions matching TRBD1. Germline values: CDR1 SGHVT, CDR2 SQSDAQ. This CDR3 region has 16 residues. V shed 5 bases, J shed 3 bases, and the junction held 9 bases outside the gene matches. For the CDR3, the DNA is TGTGCCAGCAGCCCCGACAGGGTTGGCTACACCGGGGAGCTGTTTTTT. Its translation is CASSPDRVGYTGELFF.

For this clonotype: A much bigger clone sits one base away, suggesting this may be a read error. This chain links TRBV7-9 with TRBJ2-6; D is uncertain. Trimming removed 5 bases at V and 5 bases at J, with 10 bases between. The CDR3 totals 14 residues. The V gene's germline CDR1 is SEHNR and CDR2 FQNEAQ (reference sequence). CDR3 DNA: TGTGCCAGCAGCCCTTCGAAGTGGGCCAACGTCCTGACTTTC. Translation: CASSPSKWANVLTF.

The genes are TRBV19 and TRBJ2-7, with D possibly matching TRBD1 (5 bases). Looked up from germline, CDR1 is LNHDA and CDR2 is SQIVND (reference sequence). V was trimmed by 10 bases and J by 2 bases, leaving 12 bases between them. The CDR3 spans 12 residues. The CDR3 coding sequence is TGTGCCACAGAGGACAAGACCTACGAGCAGTACTTC. As protein: CATEDKTYEQYF.

The chain employs TRBV29-1 and TRBJ1-3; D not resolved. Germline V gives CDR1 SQVTM, CDR2 ANQGSEA. The CDR3 loop spans 15 amino acids. The V gene lost 0 bases and the J gene lost 7 bases, with 16 bases spanning the gap. The CDR3 reads CSVEDQSSGVNTIYF. CDR3 DNA: TGCAGCGTTGAAGATCAGAGTAGCGGGGTGAACACCATATATTTT.

The chain links TRBV10-3 to TRBJ2-5, with D possibly being TRBD1 (7 bases). The CDR3 is 14 amino acids. Trimming pared 3 bases from V and 2 bases from J, leaving 10 bases between. Germline CDR1 ENHRY, CDR2 SYGVKD. The CDR3: CAISEQGTQETQYF. As DNA, the CDR3 is TGTGCCATCAGTGAACAGGGGACTCAAGAGACCCAGTACTTC.

The chain recombines TRBV30 with TRBJ2-7; D is undetermined. Germline CDR1 reads GTSNPN; CDR2 reads SVGIG (reference sequence). The CDR3 loop spans 11 amino acids. V lost 3 bases to trimming and J lost 5 bases, with 8 bases between them. The CDR3 sequence: CAWSRLDEQYF. The CDR3 nucleotides read TGTGCCTGGAGCCGACTGGACGAGCAGTACTTC.

This clonotype is a singleton in its sample. The chain joins TRBV29-1 to TRBJ1-1, with 7 bases lining up with TRBD1. CDR3 length: 13 residues. Germline trimming cut 5 bases from V and 8 bases from J; bases unmatched to any gene: 11. Per germline, CDR1 SQVTM and CDR2 ANQGSEA. The CDR3 loop reads CSVQLTADREAFF. As DNA, the CDR3 is TGCAGCGTTCAATTGACAGCGGACAGGGAAGCTTTCTTT.

As to this clonotype: At one end, the junction sequence differs from germline, possibly due to a read error. The chain recombines TRBV10-2 with TRBJ1-6; D gene uncertain. Germline V gene sequence: CDR1 WSHSY, CDR2 SAAADI. This CDR3 is 16 amino acids long. The CDR3 loop is CASSYFGKIRGSPLHF. The CDR3 DNA sequence: TGTGCCAGCAGTTATTTTGGCAAGATTCGGGGTTCACCCCTCCACTTT.